The present entry profiles one T cell receptor (beta chain) with its context. Its antigen specificity is not known. No base-level quality is on record; no much larger clone is a single base apart. TCRbeta CDR3 regions were amplified from genomic DNA using the immunoSEQ Assay, a bias-controlled multiplex PCR. In the source study's methods: Nucleated cell counts per sample were estimated from amplification of reference gene primers within the assay. To quantify the absolute abundance of each unique TCRbeta CDR3 rearrangement, sequence reads were collapsed and filtered. For each sample, productive Simpson clonality was calculated as the square root of Simpson's diversity index across productive rearrangements. TCRdb re-hosts the immuneACCESS table, in-frame sequences only. Its copies lack some clones; in the studies checked, an unresolved V gene accounts for under half of them, and the cause for the rest is not known. V, J and clone size were drawn from that table, and D and trimming were deduced from the DNA. The sample table lists almost 80,000 clones, about four fifths of them with a count of one. The ten top clones hold just over 35% of the sample.

This sample was taken from a study of blood T cell repertoires in COVID-19 (dated by TCRdb to about 2020). For context, the study as a whole: The collaborator samples originated in the United States, Italy and Spain and spanned the acute and convalescent phases of COVID-19. Nearly every sample came with metadata listing a de-identified subject ID, COVID-19 status, age in years and sex. The prospective study material was composed of cDNA or gDNA derived from T cells, B-cell-depleted T cells, or PBMCs. Where available, HLA class I and class II types were obtained from metadata supplied by the sample provider rather than from assay-based typing. The repertoires were made available in a free public database intended to serve as a resource for research on the immune response to SARS-CoV-2. Subjects who had been exposed to COVID-19, were actively infected with it, or had recovered from it provided the deeply sampled blood TCRbeta repertoires that made up the dataset. Samples were obtained from the ongoing ImmuneRACE study (first 160 participants) and from over 1,000 subjects provided by 6 global collaborators.

The collaborating institutions used their own protocols to collect whole blood in K2EDTA tubes. Collaborator samples were shipped for TCRbeta analysis as frozen whole blood, isolated PBMCs, or DNA extracted from either sample type. Summary of the overall study and its limitations: Clinical and demographic metadata were provided uncurated, with the amount varying by source and participant.

The sequence was collected from a woman in her sixties or seventies with acute or convalescent COVID-19. Sequencing used peripheral blood.

The CDR3 protein sequence reads: CASSLMGGRASYNEQFF. The DNA sequence is as follows: TGTGCCAGCAGCTTAATGGGCGGGAGGGCATCCTACAATGAGCAGTTCTTC. The receptor chain draws on TRBV7-3 and TRBJ2-1; 9 central nucleotides agree with TRBD2. Trimming takes 1 base off V and 1 base off J; junction bases not matched to a gene: 5. The CDR3 runs 17 residues from the cysteine to the phenylalanine. Left in the record is the CDR3 DNA by itself, 51 bases read in frame from the first base. Per the germline V gene, SGHTA is the CDR1 and FQGTGA is the CDR2.